A single sample is the source of the 24 T cell receptor beta chains below, sequenced in a study of shared clonotypes between healthy human individuals. TCRdb keeps only in-frame clones here, not all; method: immunoSEQ multiplex PCR. Among roughly 660,000 clones listed, about 90% were seen once. Sequenced material: memory CD8+ T cells from PBMCs. Stated subset: CD45RO+ cells pooled with CCR7-negative TemRA cells. All receptors derive from a young man in good health. Some clones in this sample may be carry-over from other donors' samples.

This clone came up once. This chain links TRBV7-8 with TRBJ1-5; no firm D call. This CDR3 is 17 amino acids long. Germline CDR1 SGHVS, CDR2 FQNEAQ. V was shortened by 5 bases and J by 1 base, with 18 bases between the two germline ends. DNA of the CDR3: TGTGCCAGCAGCCCGACCCCTTGGATGGGCAGCAATCAGCCCCAGCATTTT. As protein: CASSPTPWMGSNQPQHF.

V usage is TRBV5-6 and J usage is TRBJ2-2, with TRBD1 matching 9 bases. This CDR3 is built from 14 residues. Germline V lookup: CDR1 SGHDT, CDR2 YYEEEE. The trim removed 2 bases at V and 4 bases at J, leaving 0 bases unmatched. This CDR3 reads CASSLQGATGELFF. The CDR3 region has the DNA TGTGCCAGCAGCTTACAGGGGGCCACCGGGGAGCTGTTTTTT.

The gene calls are TRBV7-8 and TRBJ2-2; 10 bases agree with TRBD2. The ends lost 3 bases at V and 0 bases at J; junction bases unmatched: 10. There are 19 residues in the CDR3. Looked up from germline, CDR1 is SGHVS and CDR2 is FQNEAQ. The CDR3 coding sequence is TGTGCCAGCAGCTTCTTGGGTCTAGCGGGAGCCTCGAACACCGGGGAGCTGTTTTTT. Amino acid sequence: CASSFLGLAGASNTGELFF.

J is TRBJ1-5 and V is TRBV27; the D is unclear. V was cut by 4 bases and J by 0 bases, with 7 bases left in between. Germline V lookup: CDR1 MNHEY, CDR2 SMNVEV (reference sequence). CDR3 length: 14 amino acids. CDR3 in amino acids: CASSWVYSNQPQHF. Written as DNA, the CDR3 is TGTGCCAGCAGTTGGGTATATAGCAATCAGCCCCAGCATTTT.

The rearrangement uses TRBV9 and TRBJ1-5; D might be TRBD1 (6 bases). Trimming removed 3 bases from V and 5 bases from J, with 15 bases in between. This CDR3 has 15 amino acids. In germline, CDR1 is SGDLS, CDR2 YYNGEE. Here the CDR3 DNA reads TGTGCCAGCAGCGCCGGCGGGGGCGAGTATCAGCCCCAGCATTTT. Translated, it gives CASSAGGGEYQPQHF.

V and J are TRBV29-1 and TRBJ2-5; D gene unclear. In germline, CDR1 is SQVTM, CDR2 ANQGSEA. CDR3 length equals 14 residues. Deletions cut 0 bases from V and 3 bases from J, with 11 bases between. CDR3 DNA: TGCAGCGTTGAAGATGTCCAACAGAAAGAGACCCAGTACTTC. It translates to CSVEDVQQKETQYF.

This chain links TRBV2 with TRBJ1-4; D gene unclear. V lost 6 bases and J 7 bases, leaving 9 bases between the germline ends. Germline CDR1 and CDR2: SNHLY and FYNNEI. This CDR3 comprises 12 residues. CDR3 sequence reads: CASRVYVEKLFF. The CDR3 coding sequence is TGTGCCAGCAGGGTCTATGTTGAAAAACTGTTTTTT.

This clone was observed a handful of times. J is TRBJ1-5 and V is TRBV28; D may be TRBD1 (5 bases). The ends were cut back, 10 bases at V and 0 bases at J, with 13 bases in the middle. Per germline, CDR1 MDHEN and CDR2 SYDVKM. This CDR3 has 14 amino acids. Written as DNA, the CDR3 is TGTGCCACACACCCCAGGGATAGCAATCAGCCCCAGCATTTT. Its translation is CATHPRDSNQPQHF.

This clone has at least ten counts. The CDR3 loop is CASSPTGTGLKYEQYF. The CDR3 nucleotides read TGTGCCAGCAGTCCAACCGGGACAGGACTTAAATACGAGCAGTACTTC. The V gene is TRBV7-9, the J gene TRBJ2-7; TRBD1 matches 8 bases. Trimming removed 6 bases from V and 4 bases from J; junction bases left unmatched: 14. Per germline, CDR1 SEHNR and CDR2 FQNEAQ (reference sequence). The CDR3 has 16 amino acids.

This clone occurred once. The chain has TRBV15 and TRBJ2-4; D remains ambiguous. Germline V gene data show CDR1 as LNHNV and CDR2 as YYDKDF (reference sequence). The CDR3 is 12 amino acids. Trimming took off 3 bases at V and 2 bases at J, with 2 bases between the two ends. CDR3 nucleotide sequence: TGTGCCACCAGCAGCCCCAAAAACATTCAGTACTTC. Protein product: CATSSPKNIQYF.

The genes are TRBV5-5 and TRBJ1-1; TRBD1 matches at 9 bases. J gave up 5 bases and V 0 bases, and 5 bases lay outside the gene matches. The CDR3 is 15 amino acids. Germline values: CDR1 SGHKS, CDR2 YYEKEE (reference sequence). DNA for the CDR3: TGTGCCAGCAGCTTGGCCCCGGGACAGGGAACTGAAGCTTTCTTT. Translation gives CASSLAPGQGTEAFF.

The chain is built from TRBV2 and TRBJ2-3, with TRBD2 identical over 11 bases. CDR1 is SNHLY, CDR2 FYNNEI, per germline. V gave up 1 base and J gave up 3 bases; unmatched junction bases: 6. The CDR3 is 17 amino acids. CDR3 DNA: TGTGCCAGCAGTGAAGGTCTCACTAGCGGGAGAACAGATACGCAGTATTTT. It translates to CASSEGLTSGRTDTQYF. Full variable domain (remainder filled in from reference TRBV2 and TRBJ2-3): EPEVTQTPSHQVTQMGQEVILRCVPISNHLYFYWYRQILGQKVEFLVSFYNNEISEKSEIFDDQFSVERPDGSNFTLKIRSTKLEDSAMYFCASSEGLTSGRTDTQYFGPGTRLTVL.

CDR3 in amino acids: CSVTRPLLNEQFF. CDR3 in DNA: TGCAGCGTTACCAGGCCCCTATTGAATGAGCAGTTCTTC. The rearrangement joins TRBV29-1 to TRBJ2-1; D unresolved. Trimming stripped 5 bases from V and 7 bases from J, with 15 bases between. This CDR3 comprises 13 residues. Looked up from germline, CDR1 is SQVTM and CDR2 is ANQGSEA.

The chain uses TRBV2 and TRBJ1-2; 7 nucleotides match TRBD1. Germline V lookup: CDR1 SNHLY, CDR2 FYNNEI. Germline trimming cut 7 bases from V and 6 bases from J; bases unmatched to any gene: 11. The CDR3 runs 14 residues. As DNA, the CDR3 is TGTGCCAGCACCCTCTCGACAGGGCTAGATGGCTACACCTTC. This codes for CASTLSTGLDGYTF.

Details on this clone: An end of the junction differs from the germline gene, which may be a read error. The chain carries TRBV7-9 and TRBJ2-7; no clear D. The CDR3 is 13 residues long. CDR1 SEHNR and CDR2 FQNEAQ come from the germline V gene (reference sequence). CDR3 sequence: CASSQSQKYEQYF. The CDR3 DNA reads TGCGCCAGCAGCCAATCCCAGAAGTACGAGCAGTACTTC.

The chain links TRBV7-9 to TRBJ1-2; no reliable D call. Germline V CDR1 and CDR2: SEHNR, FQNEAQ (reference sequence). Trimming cost V 7 bases and J 6 bases, with 18 bases left between them. The CDR3 spans 14 residues. The chain's CDR3 is CASTFREAPNGYTF. The CDR3 DNA is TGTGCCAGCACCTTCCGAGAGGCCCCAAATGGCTACACCTTC.

This clone was recorded once. The V call is TRBV7-9, the J call TRBJ2-7; 10 nucleotides line up with TRBD1. Germline trimming cut 1 base from V and 6 bases from J; bases unmatched to any gene: 3. Germline lookup yields CDR1 SEHNR and CDR2 FQNEAQ (reference sequence). There are 14 residues in the CDR3. As DNA, the CDR3 is TGTGCCAGCAGCTTAGGATGGGACAGGGGCGAGCAGTACTTC. Its protein is CASSLGWDRGEQYF.

This chain links TRBV19 with TRBJ2-7; D remains ambiguous. The V gene lost 4 bases and the J gene lost 0 bases, with 16 bases spanning the gap. Germline lookup yields CDR1 LNHDA and CDR2 SQIVND (reference sequence). The CDR3 consists of 16 residues. The CDR3 DNA is TGTGCCAGTAGTAAGGCAATCGGGCCGAGCTCCTACGAGCAGTACTTC. Protein product: CASSKAIGPSSYEQYF.

The genes are TRBV4-1 and TRBJ1-4; TRBD1 aligns across 7 bases. The CDR3 is 16 residues long. V shed 1 base, J shed 5 bases, and the junction held 7 bases outside the gene matches. Per germline, CDR1 MGHRA and CDR2 YSYEKL. CDR3 amino acids: CASSQAPGQRNEKLFF. DNA for the CDR3: TGCGCCAGCAGCCAAGCCCCGGGACAGAGAAATGAAAAACTGTTTTTT.

This clone was observed a single time. The chain recombines TRBV27 with TRBJ1-5, with 7 nucleotides matching TRBD1. Looked up from germline, CDR1 is MNHEY and CDR2 is SMNVEV (reference sequence). The junction had 5 bases not matched to a gene; V was cut back by 5 bases and J by 4 bases. The CDR3 runs to 14 residues. The CDR3: CASSALTGNQPQHF. The DNA of the CDR3 is TGTGCCAGCAGTGCTTTGACAGGGAATCAGCCCCAGCATTTT.

J is TRBJ2-1 and V is TRBV10-1; D gene unclear. Trimming pared 3 bases from V and 4 bases from J, leaving 13 bases between. The CDR3 has 15 residues. CDR1 and CDR2 (germline): WNHNN, SYGVQD (reference sequence). The chain's CDR3 is CASSDGGIEYNEQFF. The CDR3 coding sequence is TGCGCCAGCAGTGATGGTGGGATAGAGTACAATGAGCAGTTCTTC.

The J gene is TRBJ2-1, the V gene TRBV29-1; D may be TRBD2 (6 bases). The CDR3 spans 12 residues. Trimming took 6 bases from V and 6 from J, leaving 12 bases between them. Germline V gene sequence: CDR1 SQVTM, CDR2 ANQGSEA. The CDR3 coding sequence is TGCAGCGTCATTACTAGCAGCAATGAGCAGTTCTTC. Translation gives CSVITSSNEQFF.

The chain is built from TRBV27 and TRBJ2-6; the match to TRBD1 covers 7 bases. The J segment lost 0 bases and the V segment lost 6 bases, leaving 11 bases of the junction unmatched. Looked up from germline, CDR1 is MNHEY and CDR2 is SMNVEV (reference sequence). The CDR3 covers 18 residues. CDR3 region: CASRGTDMGFSGANVLTF. In nucleotides, the CDR3 is TGTGCCAGCAGGGGGACAGACATGGGCTTCTCTGGGGCCAACGTCCTGACTTTC.

The CDR3 bases are TGTGCCAGCAGCCCGTGGGGCCTAGGGTTTCGGGGAGAGACCCAGTACTTC. Protein: CASSPWGLGFRGETQYF. This rearrangement joins TRBV13 to TRBJ2-5; D is tentatively TRBD1 or TRBD2 (5 bases each). This CDR3 is built from 17 residues. Germline CDR1 and CDR2: PRHDT and FYEKMQ (reference sequence). V lost 5 bases, J lost 4 bases, and 23 bases lay in between.